The TCR beta chain described here comes from a study of immune cell composition in non-small cell lung cancer (dated by TCRdb to about 2017). Context from the whole study: Histologic subtype, mainly lung adenocarcinoma or squamous cell carcinoma, was assigned on the basis of H&E together with p63, CK5, Napsin A and TTF-1 immunohistochemistry. In supplementary cohort #1, which comprised roughly 10 lung adenocarcinoma cases, paired tumour/lung TCR-beta sequencing was performed and TIL populations were generated so that tumour reactivity could be assessed. Adaptive Biotechnologies TCR-beta sequencing was carried out on around 35 paired NSCLC tumour and non-adjacent lung specimens, as well as on roughly 26 tumour-only specimens. A few tumour specimens that had TCR-beta data belonged to rare histological subtypes and were left out of the subtype comparisons.

A two-step multiplex PCR was used to amplify TCR-beta CDR3 regions from genomic DNA, and Illumina-compatible adaptors were added in the second step. As a commercial immunoSEQ service, TCR-beta immunosequencing was carried out on an Illumina platform. In the authors' own workflow: Repertoires were summarised by productive clonality and by Top 10 Clones, defined as the percentage of T-cell templates derived from the ten most frequent sequences. Values of productive clonality ranged from 0 to 1, with a monoclonal population indicated by a value of 1. Using log10 scatter plots, tumour-associated clones were identified as sequences that made up at least 0.1% of tumour T-cell templates yet were absent from the matched non-adjacent lung. Analyses were done in GraphPad Prism7 and R, with Student's t-tests for two-group comparisons, ANOVA for stages, and linear regression for relationships. As stored in TCRdb, this immuneACCESS dataset retains in-frame rearrangements with V and J assigned. A fraction of the clones does not appear; measured against another copy, unresolved V genes explain less than half of the discrepancy, and the remainder lacks a known reason. V and J calls and clone size follow that table, whereas D and trimming were derived from the DNA. The sample yields 13,000 to 15,000 clones; roughly 74% were counted once. 13% to 15% of the sample comes from the top ten.

From frozen aliquots of unsorted single-cell suspensions, genomic DNA was isolated using the QIAamp DNA kit. Tumour samples were surgically resected non-small cell lung cancer tissue. Tissues were received within 2 hours of resection and processed immediately into single-cell suspensions. Tissue was broken up mechanically, digested enzymatically with DNase I, collagenase I and hyaluronidase for approximately 31 minutes at 37 degrees C, and then filtered and RBC-lysed. A word on this clone: The antigen it binds to is not known. Per-base qualities were not stored, and no clone one base away is much larger.

Beyond this particular receptor, the publication reports: Top 10 clone scores and productive clonality were significantly higher in lung squamous cell carcinoma than in lung adenocarcinoma tumours. In over eight adenocarcinoma cases, maximal tumour-associated clone frequency correlated strongly with TIL tumour reactivity, whereas overall clonality did not. Nearly half of NSCLC cases had tumour-associated clones >0.5%, found in around a third of adenocarcinomas compared with roughly four fifths of squamous carcinomas. No significant correlation was found between smoking pack-years and tumour TCR-beta clonality. The reactivity cohort included only around ten cases, and whether tumour-reactive clones share sequences with the dominant in vivo tumour-associated clones was not shown.

The CDR3 runs 16 residues from the cysteine to the phenylalanine. Kept here is only the CDR3 DNA, which spans 48 bases and is read in frame from base 1. V has 6 bases trimmed and J has 4 bases trimmed; junction bases matching no gene number 15. CDR1 and CDR2 were assigned from the germline V gene as SGHVS and FQNEAQ. Sequenced: lung tumor tissue. The V gene is TRBV7-8 and the J gene is TRBJ2-7; TRBD1 matches 7 bases in the middle. The clonotype was recovered from a human donor with non-small cell lung cancer. The bases are TGTGCCAGCAGTATAAATTCGGGACAGCTCCCGTACGAGCAGTACTTC. Its protein product is CASSINSGQLPYEQYF.